Sequencing of this TCR beta chain was carried out in a study of CD8+ T cells in alopecia areata. Whole-study findings and limits: Tofacitinib significantly decreased scalp clonality and expanded CD8+ clones among top 100. It was observed that many expanded lesional clones persisted in scalp and blood during tofacitinib. In lesional scalp, particularly from alopecia totalis/universalis, clonality was higher than in normal scalp. With patients, TCR sharing proved less clear than in mice, a difference possibly related to HLA.

Treatment in this sample: oral pan-JAK inhibitor, 5-10 mg twice daily. cDNA reverse transcribed from extracted RNA served as the sequencing template. Some clones are missing from TCRdb's copy, which holds only in-frame ones; the method was immunoSEQ multiplex PCR. In the table there are 110,000 or so clones, less than 60% of which are singletons. Comment on this clone: The antigen remains undetermined.

This CDR3 is built from 11 residues. V was trimmed by 5 bases and J by 6 bases, leaving 11 bases between them. Germline values: CDR1 SQVTM, CDR2 ANQGSEA. Sequenced material: CD4+ T cells sorted from blood, taken at week 24, from a patient treated with tofacitinib. The chain carries TRBV29-1 and TRBJ2-7, with D unclear. The TCR sequence derives from a human donor with alopecia areata. CDR3 sequence reads: CSVRAASEQYF. The CDR3 DNA follows: TGCAGCGTTCGGGCGGCTAGCGAGCAGTACTTC.